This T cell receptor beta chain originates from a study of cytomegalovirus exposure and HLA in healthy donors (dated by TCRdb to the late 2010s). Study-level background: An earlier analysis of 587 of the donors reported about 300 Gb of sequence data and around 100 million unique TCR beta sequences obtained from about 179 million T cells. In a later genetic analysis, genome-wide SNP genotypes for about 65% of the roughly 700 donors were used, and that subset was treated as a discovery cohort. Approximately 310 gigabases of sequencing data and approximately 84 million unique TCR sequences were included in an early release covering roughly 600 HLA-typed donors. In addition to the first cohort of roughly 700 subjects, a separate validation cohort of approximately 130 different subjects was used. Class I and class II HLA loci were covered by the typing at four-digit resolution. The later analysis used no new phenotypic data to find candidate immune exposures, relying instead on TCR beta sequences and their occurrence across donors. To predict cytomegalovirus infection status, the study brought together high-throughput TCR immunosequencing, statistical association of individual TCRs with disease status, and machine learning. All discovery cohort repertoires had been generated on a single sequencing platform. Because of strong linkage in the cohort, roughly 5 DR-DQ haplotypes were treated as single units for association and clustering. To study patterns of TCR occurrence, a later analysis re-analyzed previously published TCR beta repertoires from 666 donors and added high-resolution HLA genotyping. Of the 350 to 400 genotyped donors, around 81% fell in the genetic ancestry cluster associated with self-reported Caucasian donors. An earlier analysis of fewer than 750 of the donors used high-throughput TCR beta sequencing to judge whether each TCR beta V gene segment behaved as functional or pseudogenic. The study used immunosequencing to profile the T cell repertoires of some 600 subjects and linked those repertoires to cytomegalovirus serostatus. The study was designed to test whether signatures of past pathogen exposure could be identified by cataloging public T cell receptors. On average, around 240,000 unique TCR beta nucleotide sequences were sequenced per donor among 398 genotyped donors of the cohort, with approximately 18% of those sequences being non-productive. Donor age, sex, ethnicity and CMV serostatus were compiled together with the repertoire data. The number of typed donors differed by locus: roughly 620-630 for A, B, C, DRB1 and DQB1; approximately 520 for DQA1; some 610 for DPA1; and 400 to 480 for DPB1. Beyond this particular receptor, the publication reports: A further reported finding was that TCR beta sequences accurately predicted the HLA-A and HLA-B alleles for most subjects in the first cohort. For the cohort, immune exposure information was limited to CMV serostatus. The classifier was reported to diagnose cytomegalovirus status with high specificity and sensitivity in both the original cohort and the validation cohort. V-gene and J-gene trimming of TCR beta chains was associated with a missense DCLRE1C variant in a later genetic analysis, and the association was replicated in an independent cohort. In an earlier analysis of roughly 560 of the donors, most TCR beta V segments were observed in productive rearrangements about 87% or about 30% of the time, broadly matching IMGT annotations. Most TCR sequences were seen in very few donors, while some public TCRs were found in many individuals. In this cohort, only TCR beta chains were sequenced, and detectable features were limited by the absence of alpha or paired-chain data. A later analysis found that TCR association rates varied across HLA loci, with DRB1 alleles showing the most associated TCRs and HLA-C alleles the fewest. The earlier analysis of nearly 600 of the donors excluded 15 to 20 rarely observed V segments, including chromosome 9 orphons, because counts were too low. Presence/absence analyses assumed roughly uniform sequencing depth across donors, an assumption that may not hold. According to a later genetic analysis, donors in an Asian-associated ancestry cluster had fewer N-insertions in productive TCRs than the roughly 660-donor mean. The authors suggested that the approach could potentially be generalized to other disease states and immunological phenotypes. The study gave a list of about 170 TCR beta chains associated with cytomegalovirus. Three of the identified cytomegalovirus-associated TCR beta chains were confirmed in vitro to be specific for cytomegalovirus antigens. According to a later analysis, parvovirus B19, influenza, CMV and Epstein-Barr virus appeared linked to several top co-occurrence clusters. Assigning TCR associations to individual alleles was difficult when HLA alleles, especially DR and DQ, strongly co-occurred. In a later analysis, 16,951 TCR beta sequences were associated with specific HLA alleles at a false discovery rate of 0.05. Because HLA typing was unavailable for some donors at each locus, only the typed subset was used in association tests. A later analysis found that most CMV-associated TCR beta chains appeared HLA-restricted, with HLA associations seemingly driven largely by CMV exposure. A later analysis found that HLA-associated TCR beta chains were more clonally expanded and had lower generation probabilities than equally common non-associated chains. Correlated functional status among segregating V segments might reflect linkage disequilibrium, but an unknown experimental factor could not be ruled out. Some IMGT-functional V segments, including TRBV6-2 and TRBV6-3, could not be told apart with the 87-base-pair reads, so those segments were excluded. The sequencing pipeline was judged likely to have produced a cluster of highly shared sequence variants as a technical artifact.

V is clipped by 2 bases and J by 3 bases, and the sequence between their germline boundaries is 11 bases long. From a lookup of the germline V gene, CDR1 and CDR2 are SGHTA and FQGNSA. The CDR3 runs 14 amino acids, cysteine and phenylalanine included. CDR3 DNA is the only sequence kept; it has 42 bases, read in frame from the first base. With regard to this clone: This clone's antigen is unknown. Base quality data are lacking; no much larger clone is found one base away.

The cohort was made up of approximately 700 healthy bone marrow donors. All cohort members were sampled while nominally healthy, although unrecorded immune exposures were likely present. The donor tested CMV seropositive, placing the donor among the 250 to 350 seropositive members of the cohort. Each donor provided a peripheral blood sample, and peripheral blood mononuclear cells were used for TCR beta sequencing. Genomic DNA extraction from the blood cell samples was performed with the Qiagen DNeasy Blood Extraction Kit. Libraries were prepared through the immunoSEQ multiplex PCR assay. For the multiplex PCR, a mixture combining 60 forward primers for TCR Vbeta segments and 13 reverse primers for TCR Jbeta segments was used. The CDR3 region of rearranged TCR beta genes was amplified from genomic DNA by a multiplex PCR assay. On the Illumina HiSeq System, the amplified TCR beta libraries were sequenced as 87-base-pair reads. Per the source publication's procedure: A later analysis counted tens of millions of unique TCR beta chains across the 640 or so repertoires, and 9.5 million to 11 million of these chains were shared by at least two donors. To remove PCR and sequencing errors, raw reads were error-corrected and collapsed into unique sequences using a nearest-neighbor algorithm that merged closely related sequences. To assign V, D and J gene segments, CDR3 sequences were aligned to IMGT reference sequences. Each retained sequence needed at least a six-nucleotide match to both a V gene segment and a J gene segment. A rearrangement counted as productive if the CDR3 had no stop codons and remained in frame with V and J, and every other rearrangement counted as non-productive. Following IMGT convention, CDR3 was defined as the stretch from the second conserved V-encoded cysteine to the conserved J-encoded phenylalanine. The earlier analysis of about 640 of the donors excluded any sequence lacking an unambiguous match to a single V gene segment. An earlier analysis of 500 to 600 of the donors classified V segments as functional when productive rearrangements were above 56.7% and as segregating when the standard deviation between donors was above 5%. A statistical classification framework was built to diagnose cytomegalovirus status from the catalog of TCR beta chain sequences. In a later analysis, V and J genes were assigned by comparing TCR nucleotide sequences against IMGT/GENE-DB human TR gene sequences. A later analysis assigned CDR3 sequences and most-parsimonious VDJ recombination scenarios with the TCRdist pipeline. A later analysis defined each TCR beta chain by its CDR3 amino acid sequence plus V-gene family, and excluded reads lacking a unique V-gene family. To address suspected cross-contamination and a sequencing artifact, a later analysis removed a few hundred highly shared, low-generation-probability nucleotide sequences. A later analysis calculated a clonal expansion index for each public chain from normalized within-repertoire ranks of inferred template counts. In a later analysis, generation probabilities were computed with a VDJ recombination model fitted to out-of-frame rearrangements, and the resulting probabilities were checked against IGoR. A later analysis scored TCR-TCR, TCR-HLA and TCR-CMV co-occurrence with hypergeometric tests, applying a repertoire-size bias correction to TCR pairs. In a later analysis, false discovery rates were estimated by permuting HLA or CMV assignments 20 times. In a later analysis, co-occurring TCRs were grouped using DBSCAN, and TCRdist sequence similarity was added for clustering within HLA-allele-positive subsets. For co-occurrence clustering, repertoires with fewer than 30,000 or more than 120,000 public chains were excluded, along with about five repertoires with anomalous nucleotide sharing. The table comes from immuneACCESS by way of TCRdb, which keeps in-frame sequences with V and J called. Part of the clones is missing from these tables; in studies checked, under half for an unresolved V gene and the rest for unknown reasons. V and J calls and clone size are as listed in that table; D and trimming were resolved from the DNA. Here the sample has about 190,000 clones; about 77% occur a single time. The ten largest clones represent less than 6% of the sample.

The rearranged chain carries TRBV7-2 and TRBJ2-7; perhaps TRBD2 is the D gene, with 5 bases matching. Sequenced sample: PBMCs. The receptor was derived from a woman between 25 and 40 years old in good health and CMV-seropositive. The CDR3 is CASSLSPGIYEQYF. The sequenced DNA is TGTGCCAGCAGCTTAAGCCCCGGGATCTACGAGCAGTACTTC.